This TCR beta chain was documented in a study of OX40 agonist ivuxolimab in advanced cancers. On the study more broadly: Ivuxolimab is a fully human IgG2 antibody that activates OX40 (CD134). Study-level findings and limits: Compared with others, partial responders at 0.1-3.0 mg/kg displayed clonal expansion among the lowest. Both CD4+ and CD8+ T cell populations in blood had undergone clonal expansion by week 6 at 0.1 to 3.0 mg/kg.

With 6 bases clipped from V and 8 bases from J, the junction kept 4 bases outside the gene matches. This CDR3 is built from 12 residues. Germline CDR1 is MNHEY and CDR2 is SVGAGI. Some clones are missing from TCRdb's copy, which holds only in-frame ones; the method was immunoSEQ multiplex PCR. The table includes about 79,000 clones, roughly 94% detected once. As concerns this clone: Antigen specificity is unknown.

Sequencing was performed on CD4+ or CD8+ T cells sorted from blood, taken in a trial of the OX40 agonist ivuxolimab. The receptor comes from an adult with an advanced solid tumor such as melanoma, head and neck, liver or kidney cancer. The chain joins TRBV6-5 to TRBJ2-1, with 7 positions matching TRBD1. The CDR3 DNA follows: TGTGCCAGCAGGAGGGACAGCTATGAGCAGTTCTTC. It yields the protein CASRRDSYEQFF.